The rows below give T cell receptor beta chains drawn from one sample of a study of T-cell reconstitution after alpha-beta-depleted transplantation in children. MiXCR, run by TCRdb on the PCR reads, gives a single entry per CDR3 protein. This repertoire shows under 850,000 distinct CDR3 sequences, around 13% found once; its top ten account for about 0.77%. This specimen consisted of PBMCs, obtained before TCRalphabeta/CD19-depleted stem cell transplant. The receptors were gathered from a girl under 10 years old with congenital amegakaryocytic thrombocytopenia, due to receive a stem cell transplant. CDR3s include the opening cysteine and the closing phenylalanine or tryptophan. The D gene is left open where the match is weak. Rows give clone size only sometimes, using once, few, many, or a class for an expanded clone.

>TRBV20-1|TRBD2|TRBJ2-3|many
CSATSGGSFSTDTQYF
TGCAGTGCAACCTCCGGGGGGAGTTTTAGCACAGATACGCAGTATTTT
>TRBV20-1|TRBD1|TRBJ1-1|many
CSQTVGGQGYTEAFF
TGCAGCCAGACAGTCGGGGGACAGGGGTACACTGAAGCTTTCTTT
>TRBV20-1|TRBD2|TRBJ2-7|-
CSAAEGREVEQYF
TGCAGTGCTGCCGAGGGGCGGGAGGTCGAGCAGTACTTC
>TRBV20-1|-|TRBJ2-7|many
CSAKGGQLIGYEQYF
TGCAGTGCTAAGGGGGGACAGCTTATTGGGTACGAGCAGTACTTC
>TRBV5-6|-|TRBJ2-1|-
CASSFLQVQFF
TGTGCCAGCAGCTTTTTGCAGGTCCAGTTCTTC
>TRBV27|TRBD2|TRBJ2-7|many
CASSPYTGTTYEQYF
TGTGCCAGCAGTCCGTATACCGGGACTACCTACGAGCAGTACTTC
>TRBV20-1|TRBD2|TRBJ2-7|many
CSATGTSGRSSYEQYF
TGCAGTGCTACCGGGACTAGCGGGAGAAGCTCCTACGAGCAGTACTTC
>TRBV11-2|TRBD1|TRBJ2-4|-
CASSNDRGVTKNIQHF
TGTGCCAGCAGCAACGACAGGGGCGTCACCAAAAACATTCAGCACTTC
>TRBV5-1|-|TRBJ1-1|many
CASSLTGNTEAFF
TGTGCCAGCAGTTTAACAGGGAACACTGAAGCTTTCTTT
>TRBV11-2|-|TRBJ1-4|-
CASTVQGGAANEKLFF
TGTGCCAGCACGGTACAGGGCGGGGCGGCTAATGAAAAACTGTTTTTT
>TRBV5-1|-|TRBJ2-6|many
CASSLPSGANVLTF
TGCGCCAGCAGCTTGCCCTCTGGGGCCAACGTCCTGACTTTC
>TRBV20-1|-|TRBJ2-5|-
CSAVSLWVKETQYF
TGCAGTGCCGTGAGCCTCTGGGTAAAAGAGACCCAGTACTTC
>TRBV20-1|-|TRBJ2-1|many
CSATGLPTYNEQFF
TGCAGTGCTACCGGACTACCTACCTACAATGAGCAGTTCTTC
>TRBV6-1|TRBD1|TRBJ1-1|many
CASSGEGAFTEAFF
TGTGCCAGCTCCGGGGAGGGGGCATTCACTGAAGCTTTCTTT
>TRBV3-1|-|TRBJ1-1|many
CASSTRTSMNTEAFF
TGTGCCAGCAGCACAAGGACATCTATGAACACTGAAGCTTTCTTT
>TRBV20-1|-|TRBJ2-1|-
CSAYSGHNEQFF
TGCAGTGCTTATAGCGGACACAATGAGCAGTTCTTC
>TRBV3-1|-|TRBJ2-3|few
CARGGEGVTDTQYF
TGTGCCAGGGGAGGAGAGGGAGTCACAGATACGCAGTATTTT
>TRBV7-7|-|TRBJ1-1|many
CASSLTRTAEAFF
TGTGCCAGCAGCTTGACGAGGACAGCCGAAGCTTTCTTT
>TRBV7-7|TRBD2|TRBJ2-2|many
CASSPSMLAGDTGELFF
TGTGCCAGCAGCCCAAGTATGTTGGCGGGAGACACCGGGGAGCTGTTTTTT
>TRBV5-1|-|TRBJ2-7|-
CASSFDRIRLGPSYEQYF
TGCGCCAGCAGCTTCGATAGAATCCGACTAGGGCCCTCCTACGAGCAGTACTTC
>TRBV7-7|TRBD1|TRBJ2-2|-
CASSPWTGGNTGELFF
TGTGCCAGCAGCCCCTGGACAGGGGGGAACACCGGGGAGCTGTTTTTT
>TRBV7-2|TRBD2|TRBJ2-5|many
CASSLDGLAGTETQYF
TGTGCCAGCAGCTTAGATGGGCTAGCGGGAACGGAGACCCAGTACTTC
>TRBV7-2|TRBD2|TRBJ2-7|few
CASSLGIGTSYEQYF
TGTGCCAGCAGCTTAGGCATAGGGACTAGCTACGAGCAGTACTTC
>TRBV20-1|TRBD2|TRBJ2-1|-
CCARDLETSGAYNEQFF
TGCTGTGCTAGAGATCTGGAGACTAGCGGGGCCTACAATGAGCAGTTCTTC
>TRBV20-1|-|TRBJ2-7|-
CSAREMGGPRSSYEQYF
TGCAGTGCTAGAGAAATGGGCGGCCCGCGTAGCTCCTACGAGCAGTACTTC
>TRBV20-1|-|TRBJ2-7|many
CSARDSGKTYEQYF
TGCAGTGCTAGAGACTCGGGGAAAACTTACGAGCAGTACTTC
>TRBV5-1|TRBD2|TRBJ2-7|few
CASSLAAGVTREQYF
TGCGCCAGCAGCTTGGCGGCGGGAGTAACGCGCGAGCAGTACTTC
>TRBV6-1|-|TRBJ2-1|many
CASSEVLGASSYNEQFF
TGTGCCAGCAGTGAAGTGCTAGGGGCGAGCTCCTACAATGAGCAGTTCTTC
>TRBV20-1|-|TRBJ2-7|many
CSAPQGEVEQYF
TGCAGTGCCCCTCAAGGGGAGGTCGAGCAGTACTTC
>TRBV15|-|TRBJ2-3|-
CATSLLGSDTDTQYF
TGTGCCACCAGCTTACTAGGATCAGACACAGATACGCAGTATTTT